These 11 T cell receptor beta chains were sequenced from one sample in a study of shared clonotypes between healthy human individuals (dated by TCRdb to about 2020). The library relied on the immunoSEQ multiplex PCR assay. The table comes from immuneACCESS by way of TCRdb, which keeps in-frame sequences with V and J called. Part of the clones is missing from these tables; in studies checked, under half for an unresolved V gene and the rest for unknown reasons. The sample profile shows approximately 2.5 million clones; roughly 93% of them were found once. The ten largest clones represent around 0.37% of the sample. Sequencing was done on a sample of naive CD4+ T cells from PBMCs. The cell subset or site label here, explained by the study, means: CD45RA+ positively selected. The receptors originated from a man aged 18 to 30 in good health. Some clones in this sample may be carry-over from other donors' samples.

This chain connects TRBV29-1 to TRBJ2-5, with D perhaps being TRBD1 or TRBD2 (5 bases each). Germline CDR1 and CDR2: SQVTM and ANQGSEA. This CDR3 has 12 amino acids. V was shortened by 5 bases and J by 4 bases, with 11 bases between the two germline ends. The CDR3 DNA sequence: TGCAGCGTTATGGGGGAACCAGAGACCCAGTACTTC. It translates to CSVMGEPETQYF.

A note on this clone: The same CDR3 also results from other DNA sequences found in this sample. The V call is TRBV7-2, the J call TRBJ2-1; 7 bases fit TRBD2. Trimming at V came to 1 base and at J to 4 bases, leaving 4 bases not matched to a gene. Germline values: CDR1 SGHTA, CDR2 FQGNSA. This CDR3 is built from 15 residues. The CDR3 reads CASSLGLAAYNEQFF. As DNA, the CDR3 is TGTGCCAGCAGCTTAGGCCTAGCGGCGTACAATGAGCAGTTCTTC.

The V and J genes are TRBV20-1 and TRBJ2-7; D might be TRBD1 or TRBD2, each matching 5 bases. This CDR3 is 11 amino acids long. V was clipped by 7 bases and J by 2 bases, with 9 bases between them. CDR1 DFQATT and CDR2 SNEGSKA come from the germline V gene (reference sequence). DNA for the CDR3: TGCAGTGGGGGACGGACCTACGAGCAGTACTTC. Encoded protein: CSGGRTYEQYF.

The chain couples TRBV18 to TRBJ1-4; 7 bases agree with TRBD1. Losses at the gene ends were 3 bases for V and 5 bases for J; bases not matched to a gene: 9. Per the germline V gene, CDR1 is KGHSH and CDR2 is LQKENI. CDR3 size: 16 residues. The chain's CDR3 is CASSPPLGTANEKLFF. CDR3 DNA: TGTGCCAGCTCACCCCCGTTAGGGACAGCGAATGAAAAACTGTTTTTT.

The V gene is TRBV5-1, the J gene TRBJ2-2; the match to TRBD2 covers 13 bases. Trimming at V came to 3 bases and at J to 13 bases, leaving 6 bases not matched to a gene. The germline V gene encodes CDR1 SGHRS and CDR2 YFSETQ. The CDR3 runs 14 residues. CDR3 DNA sequence: TGCGCCAGCAGCTCCGGACTAGCGGGGGTCCGGCTGTTTTTT. This gives the protein CASSSGLAGVRLFF.

The gene calls are TRBV21-1 and TRBJ1-2. TRBV21-1 is shown as a pseudogene. The CDR3 covers 13 residues. This CDR3 reads CASSSRDYYGYTF. CDR3 in DNA: TGTGCCAGCAGTTCGCGGGATTACTATGGCTACACCTTC.

The genes are TRBV7-9 and TRBJ1-2; TRBD1 matches 8 bases. V was pared by 4 bases and J by 4 bases, with 8 bases of the junction left unmatched. Germline V gives CDR1 SEHNR, CDR2 FQNEAQ (reference sequence). The length of the CDR3 is 15 residues. The CDR3: CASSSLDRGGYGYTF. The CDR3 nucleotides read TGTGCCAGCAGCTCACTCGACAGGGGCGGCTATGGCTACACCTTC.

As concerns this clone: The same CDR3 arises from other DNA sequences in this sample as well. The J gene is TRBJ2-1, the V gene TRBV11-1; 7 bases agree with TRBD1. From germline, CDR1 is SGHAT and CDR2 FQDESV (reference sequence). With 5 bases clipped from V and 1 base from J, the junction kept 5 bases outside the gene matches. This CDR3 region has 15 residues. The CDR3 DNA follows: TGTGCCAGCAGCCCCCCAGGGGGATCCTACAATGAGCAGTTCTTC. The encoded protein is CASSPPGGSYNEQFF. The full variable domain, its missing parts supplied by reference TRBV11-1 and TRBJ2-1, is EAEVAQSPRYKITEKSQAVAFWCDPISGHATLYWYRQILGQGPELLVQFQDESVVDDSQLPKDRFSAERLKGVDSTLKIQPAELGDSAMYLCASSPPGGSYNEQFFGPGTRLTVL.

The V call is TRBV2, the J call TRBJ1-5; 11 positions match TRBD1. With V trimmed by 7 bases and J by 1 base, 6 bases remained unmatched. From germline, CDR1 is SNHLY and CDR2 FYNNEI. This CDR3 contains 16 residues. In DNA, the CDR3 is TGTGCCAGCACAACCTGGACAGGGGGCAGCAATCAGCCCCAGCATTTT. It translates to CASTTWTGGSNQPQHF.

The rearrangement joins TRBV5-1 to TRBJ2-3; 7 bases map to TRBD2. Per the germline V gene, CDR1 is SGHRS and CDR2 is YFSETQ. Germline trimming cut 4 bases from V and 4 bases from J; bases unmatched to any gene: 6. The CDR3 loop spans 14 amino acids. The CDR3 coding sequence is TGCGCCAGCAGCCTGCGGGAGATGGCAGATACGCAGTATTTT. Translating it yields CASSLREMADTQYF.

This rearrangement joins TRBV27 to TRBJ1-2, with 9 positions matching TRBD1. Germline loops: CDR1 MNHEY, CDR2 SMNVEV (reference sequence). The CDR3 consists of 15 residues. With 5 bases clipped from V and 3 bases from J, the junction kept 7 bases outside the gene matches. The CDR3 sequence is CASSTTGGGYYGYTF. CDR3 in DNA: TGTGCCAGCAGTACAACAGGGGGCGGTTACTATGGCTACACCTTC.